One sample yielded the 14 T cell receptor beta chains listed below, sequenced in a study of blood T cell repertoires in COVID-19. Here immunoSEQ multiplex PCR was the method, and the copy in TCRdb shows in-frame clones only, minus some. The sample consists of roughly 110,000 clones, roughly 81% of them appearing once. Material: peripheral blood. The receptors originated from a man aged 35 to 55 with acute or convalescent COVID-19.

This clone appeared a few times. V gene TRBV19 combines with J gene TRBJ1-3; no clear D. Germline lookup yields CDR1 LNHDA and CDR2 SQIVND (reference sequence). The CDR3 runs 13 residues. Trimming took off 5 bases at V and 4 bases at J, with 9 bases between the two ends. CDR3 in amino acids: CASSETTGNTIYF. The DNA of the CDR3 is TGTGCCAGTAGTGAGACGACAGGAAACACCATATATTTT.

V gene TRBV9 combines with J gene TRBJ2-3, with D possibly being TRBD1 (6 bases). V lost 0 bases, J lost 8 bases, and 13 bases lay in between. CDR1 and CDR2 from the germline V gene are SGDLS and YYNGEE. CDR3 length equals 14 residues. CDR3 residues: CASSVATGQFTQYF. The CDR3 DNA sequence: TGTGCCAGCAGCGTAGCCACTGGACAGTTTACGCAGTATTTT.

This clone came up a few times. The V gene is TRBV5-1, the J gene TRBJ2-7, with D possibly TRBD1 on 6 matching bases. V was pared by 2 bases and J by 3 bases, with 15 bases between. This CDR3 region has 15 residues. Germline V gene lookup returns CDR1 SGHRS and CDR2 YFSETQ. The CDR3 reads CASSLHRDTGYEQYF. CDR3 bases: TGCGCCAGCAGCTTACACCGGGACACGGGCTACGAGCAGTACTTC.

This chain connects TRBV7-9 to TRBJ1-6; 7 bases agree with TRBD1. The CDR3 is made up of 17 amino acids. V shed 0 bases, J shed 0 bases, and the junction held 2 bases outside the gene matches. CDR1 and CDR2 (germline): SEHNR, FQNEAQ (reference sequence). CDR3 sequence: CASSLAGQVSYNSPLHF. DNA of the CDR3: TGTGCCAGCAGCTTAGCCGGACAGGTCTCCTATAATTCACCCCTCCACTTT.

CDR3 in DNA: TGCGCCAGCAGCGCCCTGACAGCCAAAGAGACCCAGTACTTC. Protein: CASSALTAKETQYF. The V gene is TRBV5-1, the J gene TRBJ2-5, with D maybe TRBD1 (5 bases). The CDR3 sequence is 14 residues long. From germline, CDR1 is SGHRS and CDR2 YFSETQ. Trimming removed 4 bases at V and 3 bases at J, with 13 bases between.

J is TRBJ2-5 and V is TRBV2; 8 positions agree with TRBD1. V was clipped by 6 bases and J by 2 bases; unmatched bases: 5. The CDR3 covers 14 residues. Germline CDR1 and CDR2: SNHLY and FYNNEI. The CDR3 is CASRSDRAQETQYF. As DNA, the CDR3 is TGTGCCAGCAGATCGGACAGGGCACAAGAGACCCAGTACTTC.

V gene TRBV10-3 combines with J gene TRBJ1-5; the D gene is possibly TRBD1 (6 bases). The CDR3 length is 14 residues. Between the trimmed V and J ends, which lost 6 bases and 5 bases, there was a span of 14 bases. Germline loops: CDR1 ENHRY, CDR2 SYGVKD. The CDR3 DNA sequence: TGTGCCATCAGGACGGACAGAGGAGATCAGCCCCAGCATTTT. This encodes CAIRTDRGDQPQHF.

The V gene is TRBV19, the J gene TRBJ2-2, with TRBD1 identical over 7 bases. Germline CDR1 and CDR2: LNHDA and SQIVND (reference sequence). The junction had 5 bases not matched to a gene; V was cut back by 2 bases and J by 5 bases. This CDR3 region has 15 residues. The CDR3 region is CASSIRAGGTGELFF. The CDR3, as DNA: TGTGCCAGTAGTATAAGGGCAGGGGGTACCGGGGAGCTGTTTTTT.

The chain employs TRBV3-1 (or the pseudogene TRBV3-2) and TRBJ2-3; 8 positions match TRBD2. Germline CDR1 reads LGHDT; CDR2 reads YNNKEL (reference sequence). This CDR3 region has 16 residues. J lost 5 bases, V lost 3 bases, and 10 bases had no gene match. CDR3 DNA: TGTGCCAGCAGCCACCCTTCAGCGGGGGCTTTAGATACGCAGTATTTT. It is translated as CASSHPSAGALDTQYF.

V usage is TRBV6-5 and J usage is TRBJ2-1, with TRBD2 identical over 9 bases. CDR1 and CDR2 (germline): MNHEY, SVGAGI. V shed 7 bases, J shed 5 bases, and the junction held 9 bases outside the gene matches. There are 15 residues in the CDR3. DNA of the CDR3: TGTGCCAGCATGGGCGGGGGGGGTACAAACAATGAGCAGTTCTTC. As protein: CASMGGGGTNNEQFF.

The chain recombines TRBV27 with TRBJ1-3, with D possibly TRBD1 on 6 matching bases. CDR3 length: 15 amino acids. Deletions cut 3 bases from V and 0 bases from J, with 9 bases between. From germline, CDR1 is MNHEY and CDR2 SMNVEV (reference sequence). The CDR3 region has the DNA TGTGCCAGCAGTTTGTTAGGGGGCTCTGGAAACACCATATATTTT. Protein: CASSLLGGSGNTIYF.

CDR3 sequence (DNA): TGTGCCAGCAGTGGAGCGGGGGGGGTTAGCTCCTACAATGAGCAGTTCTTC. Translated, it gives CASSGAGGVSSYNEQFF. The V call is TRBV6-1, the J call TRBJ2-1; TRBD2 matches at 10 bases. Germline lookup yields CDR1 MNHNS and CDR2 SASEGT. V lost 4 bases, J lost 0 bases, and 6 bases stayed unmatched. The CDR3 is made up of 17 amino acids.

V usage is TRBV9 and J usage is TRBJ2-7; 9 nucleotides line up with TRBD2. The J segment lost 0 bases and the V segment lost 4 bases, leaving 11 bases of the junction unmatched. The V gene's germline CDR1 is SGDLS and CDR2 YYNGEE. The CDR3 has 17 residues. DNA of the CDR3: TGTGCCAGCAGCCCAGTCGGCCTAGCGGGGCCCTCCTACGAGCAGTACTTC. It encodes CASSPVGLAGPSYEQYF. Filled out from reference TRBV9 and TRBJ2-7, the complete variable domain reads DSGVTQTPKHLITATGQRVTLRCSPRSGDLSVYWYQQSLDQGLQFLIQYYNGEERAKGNILERFSAQQFPDLHSELNLSSLELGDSALYFCASSPVGLAGPSYEQYFGPGTRLTVT.

The V and J genes are TRBV5-1 and TRBJ2-3, with 13 positions matching TRBD2. Unmatched junction bases numbered 10, after V lost 1 base and J lost 5 bases. This CDR3 has 18 amino acids. Germline-derived CDR1 and CDR2 are SGHRS and YFSETQ. CDR3 nucleotides: TGCGCCAGCAGCTTGAGGACTAGCGGGGGTTATGACAGAGATACGCAGTATTTT. It specifies CASSLRTSGGYDRDTQYF.